Listed below are T cell receptor beta chains from one sample, sequenced in a study of shared clonotypes between healthy human individuals. TCRdb's copy holds only in-frame clones and misses some; the assay was immunoSEQ multiplex PCR. The sample holds under 2.5 million clones, around 90% seen once. The sequenced material came from naive CD4+ T cells from PBMCs. These receptor sequences come from a man between 18 and 35 years old in good health. Some clones in this sample may be carry-over from other donors' samples. CDR3s include the opening cysteine and the closing phenylalanine or tryptophan. Each record gives: J gene, clone size, V gene, D gene, CDR3 protein, CDR3 DNA. The D gene is left open where the match is weak. Only part of the rows carry a size: once, few, many, or a class if the clone is expanded.

TRBJ2-1,.,TRBV20-1,.,CSASGYNEQFF,TGCAGTGCTAGCGGATACAATGAGCAGTTCTTC
TRBJ2-5,.,TRBV5-1,.,CASSLEQGRETQYF,TGCGCCAGCAGCTTGGAGCAGGGCCGTGAGACCCAGTACTTC
TRBJ2-5,.,TRBV5-4,TRBD1,CASSLAGGKETQYF,TGTGCCAGCAGCTTGGCAGGGGGAAAAGAGACCCAGTACTTC
TRBJ2-2,.,TRBV29-1,.,CSVEGPGPTNTGELFF,TGCAGCGTTGAAGGCCCGGGACCGACGAACACCGGGGAGCTGTTTTTT
TRBJ2-1,.,TRBV7-2,TRBD2,CASSLLAALAGPYNEQFF,TGTGCCAGCAGCTTACTGGCGGCTCTAGCGGGGCCCTACAATGAGCAGTTCTTC
TRBJ2-3,.,TRBV5-1,TRBD2,CASSLESSGSTDTQYF,TGCGCCAGCAGCTTGGAATCTAGCGGGAGCACAGATACGCAGTATTTT
TRBJ1-2,once,TRBV5-1,.,CASSPQGDTGYTF,TGCGCCAGCAGCCCTCAAGGGGACACTGGCTACACCTTC
TRBJ1-1,few,TRBV29-1,.,CSVETRGGTEAFF,TGCAGCGTTGAGACCAGGGGAGGGACTGAAGCTTTCTTT
TRBJ2-5,.,TRBV4-1,.,CASSQGLFTGAQETQYF,TGCGCCAGCAGCCAAGGGCTATTTACTGGGGCCCAAGAGACCCAGTACTTC
TRBJ2-7,.,TRBV7-2,.,CASSLGDPANSYEQYF,TGTGCCAGCAGCTTAGGGGACCCAGCGAACTCCTACGAGCAGTACTTC
TRBJ2-1,.,TRBV29-1,.,CSVGYRDAFRGLEQFF,TGCAGCGTTGGATACCGGGACGCCTTTAGGGGTCTTGAGCAGTTCTTC
TRBJ2-5,once,TRBV4-1,.,CASSQDVPRTEETQYF,TGCGCCAGCAGCCAAGATGTTCCCAGGACCGAAGAGACCCAGTACTTC
TRBJ1-3,.,TRBV9,.,CASSVNPGSGNTIYF,TGTGCCAGCAGCGTAAATCCCGGCTCTGGAAACACCATATATTTT
TRBJ1-1,.,TRBV19,TRBD1,CASSSGQVTGEAFF,TGTGCCAGTAGTAGCGGACAGGTAACGGGTGAAGCTTTCTTT
TRBJ1-5,.,TRBV28,.,CASSLPGRGYSNQPQHF,TGTGCCAGCAGTCTCCCGGGACGGGGATATAGCAATCAGCCCCAGCATTTT
TRBJ2-6,.,TRBV28,.,CASSSGPYPNGANVLTF,TGTGCCAGCAGCTCCGGGCCCTACCCCAACGGGGCCAACGTCCTGACTTTC
TRBJ2-2,once,TRBV9,TRBD2,CASSALAGVGGELFF,TGTGCCAGCAGCGCCCTAGCGGGAGTCGGCGGGGAGCTGTTTTTT
TRBJ1-5,.,TRBV7-8,TRBD1,CASSSNRGATRGNQPQHF,TGTGCCAGCAGCTCCAACAGGGGCGCTACACGAGGGAATCAGCCCCAGCATTTT
TRBJ2-7,.,TRBV7-2,TRBD1,CASSRDRLFSYEQYF,TGTGCCAGCAGCAGGGACAGGCTTTTCTCCTACGAGCAGTACTTC
TRBJ2-3,once,TRBV19,.,CASSVRDSLRRDTQYF,TGTGCCAGTAGTGTCCGGGACTCCTTAAGGAGGGATACGCAGTATTTT
TRBJ2-5,.,TRBV28,.,CASSRSTRTGQETQYF,TGTGCCAGCAGTCGTAGTACACGGACGGGGCAAGAGACCCAGTACTTC
TRBJ2-5,.,TRBV5-1,.,CASSLGVEETQYF,TGCGCCAGCAGCTTGGGTGTAGAAGAGACCCAGTACTTC
TRBJ2-7,.,TRBV27,.,CASGPGGTYEQYF,TGTGCCAGCGGTCCGGGCGGAACCTACGAGCAGTACTTC
TRBJ2-1,.,TRBV7-9,TRBD2,CASSKGLAGGYNEQFF,TGTGCCAGCAGCAAGGGACTAGCGGGAGGGTACAATGAGCAGTTCTTC
TRBJ2-2,.,TRBV28,.,CASSLFPGANTGELFF,TGTGCCAGCAGCCTCTTTCCGGGAGCTAACACCGGGGAGCTGTTTTTT
TRBJ2-7,.,TRBV5-4,TRBD2,CASSFLLAGAAYEQYF,TGTGCCAGCAGCTTTTTACTAGCGGGAGCGGCCTACGAGCAGTACTTC
TRBJ2-7,.,TRBV28,.,CASSSPGSFSYEQYF,TGTGCCAGCAGCTCCCCCGGTAGTTTCTCCTACGAGCAGTACTTC
TRBJ1-4,.,TRBV9,.,CASSVGQLNEKLFF,TGTGCCAGCAGCGTTGGCCAGCTTAATGAAAAACTGTTTTTT
TRBJ2-1,.,TRBV6-5,TRBD1,CASSKQGAYNEQFF,TGTGCCAGCAGTAAACAGGGGGCCTACAATGAGCAGTTCTTC
TRBJ2-1,once,TRBV12-5,TRBD2,CASGLVVQAGGPGEQFF,TGTGCTAGTGGTTTGGTGGTTCAAGCGGGAGGGCCGGGTGAGCAGTTCTTC
TRBJ1-1,.,TRBV15,.,CATSSGYTRHTEAFF,TGTGCCACCAGCAGTGGTTACACTAGGCACACTGAAGCTTTCTTT
TRBJ2-6,.,TRBV9,.,CASSARTGANVLTF,TGTGCCAGCAGCGCCAGGACTGGGGCCAACGTCCTGACTTTC
TRBJ1-1,.,TRBV4-3,.,CASSQEESPGTEAFF,TGCGCCAGCAGCCAAGAAGAGTCCCCGGGTACTGAAGCTTTCTTT
TRBJ2-5,.,TRBV28,.,CASSSLGRVGELKGETQYF,TGTGCCAGCAGTTCGTTAGGCCGGGTTGGGGAACTAAAGGGGGAGACCCAGTACTTC
TRBJ1-5,.,TRBV6-5,.,CASRLSQGSNQPQHF,TGTGCCAGCAGGCTGAGTCAGGGAAGCAATCAGCCCCAGCATTTT
TRBJ2-5,.,TRBV7-9,.,CASSAGQYQETQYF,TGTGCCAGCAGCGCAGGACAGTACCAAGAGACCCAGTACTTC
TRBJ2-3,.,TRBV5-1,TRBD1,CASSNGGTGALTDTQYF,TGCGCCAGCAGCAACGGAGGGACAGGGGCCCTCACAGATACGCAGTATTTT
TRBJ2-1,.,TRBV5-4,.,CASQGGGEQFF,TGTGCCAGCCAGGGAGGGGGTGAGCAGTTCTTC
TRBJ1-5,.,TRBV5-8,TRBD1,CASSDRDRGLQPQHF,TGTGCCAGCAGCGACAGAGACAGGGGGCTTCAGCCCCAGCATTTT
TRBJ1-4,once,TRBV6-1,.,CASSAQVLWDATNEKLFF,TGTGCCAGCAGTGCCCAGGTTCTATGGGATGCAACTAATGAAAAACTGTTTTTT
TRBJ1-1,.,TRBV2,.,CASTAFGGTEAFF,TGTGCCAGCACGGCCTTTGGGGGCACTGAAGCTTTCTTT
TRBJ2-6,.,TRBV2,TRBD1,CASSGTGTVSSGANVLTF,TGTGCCAGCAGTGGGACAGGGACAGTATCCTCTGGGGCCAACGTCCTGACTTTC